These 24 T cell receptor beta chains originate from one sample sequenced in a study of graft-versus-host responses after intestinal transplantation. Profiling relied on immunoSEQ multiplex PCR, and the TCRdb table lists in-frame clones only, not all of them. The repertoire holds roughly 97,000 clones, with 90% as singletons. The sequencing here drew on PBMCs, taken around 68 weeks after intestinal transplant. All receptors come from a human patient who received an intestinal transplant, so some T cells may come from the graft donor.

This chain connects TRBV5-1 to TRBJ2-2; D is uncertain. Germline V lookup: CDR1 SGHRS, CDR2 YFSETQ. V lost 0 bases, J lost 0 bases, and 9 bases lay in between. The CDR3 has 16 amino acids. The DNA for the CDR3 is TGCGCCAGCAGCTTGGAAGTGGGGACGAACACCGGGGAGCTGTTTTTT. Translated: CASSLEVGTNTGELFF.

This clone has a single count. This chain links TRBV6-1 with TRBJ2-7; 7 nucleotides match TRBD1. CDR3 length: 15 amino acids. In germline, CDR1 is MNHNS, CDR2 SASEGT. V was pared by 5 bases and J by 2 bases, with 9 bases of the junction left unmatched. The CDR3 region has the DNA TGTGCCAGCAGTACCCGGACAGGAAAAGCCTACGAGCAGTACTTC. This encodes CASSTRTGKAYEQYF.

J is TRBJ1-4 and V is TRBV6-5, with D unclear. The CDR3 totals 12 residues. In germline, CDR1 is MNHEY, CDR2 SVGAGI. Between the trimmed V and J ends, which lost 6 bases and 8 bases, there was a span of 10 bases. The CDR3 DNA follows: TGTGCCAGCAGCCGGACCTCCGAAAAACTGTTTTTT. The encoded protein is CASSRTSEKLFF.

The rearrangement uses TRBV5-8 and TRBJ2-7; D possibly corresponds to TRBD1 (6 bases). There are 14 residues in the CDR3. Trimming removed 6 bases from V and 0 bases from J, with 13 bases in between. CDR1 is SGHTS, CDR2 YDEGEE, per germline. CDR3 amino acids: CASNWDISSYEQYF. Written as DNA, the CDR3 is TGTGCCAGCAATTGGGACATTTCCTCCTACGAGCAGTACTTC.

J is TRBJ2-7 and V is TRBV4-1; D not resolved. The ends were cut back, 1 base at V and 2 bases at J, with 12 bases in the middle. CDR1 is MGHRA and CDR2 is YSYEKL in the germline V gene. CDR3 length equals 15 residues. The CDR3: CASSQGPITTYEQYF. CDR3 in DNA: TGCGCCAGCAGCCAAGGGCCGATAACCACCTACGAGCAGTACTTC.

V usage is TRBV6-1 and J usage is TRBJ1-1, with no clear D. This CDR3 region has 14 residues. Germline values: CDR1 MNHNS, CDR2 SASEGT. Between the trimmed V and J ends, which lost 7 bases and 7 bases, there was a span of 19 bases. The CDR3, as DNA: TGTGCCAGCACTCAAGGGCTGGTAGTCGGTGAAGCTTTCTTT. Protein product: CASTQGLVVGEAFF.

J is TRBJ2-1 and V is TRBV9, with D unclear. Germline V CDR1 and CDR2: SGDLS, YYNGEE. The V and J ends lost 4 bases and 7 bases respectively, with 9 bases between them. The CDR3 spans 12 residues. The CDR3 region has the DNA TGTGCCAGCAGCCCCCACCCGAATGAGCAGTTCTTC. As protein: CASSPHPNEQFF.

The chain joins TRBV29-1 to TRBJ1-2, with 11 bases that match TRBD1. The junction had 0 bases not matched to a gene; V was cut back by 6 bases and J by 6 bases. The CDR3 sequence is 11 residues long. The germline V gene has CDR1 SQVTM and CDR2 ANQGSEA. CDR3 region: CSVGQGDGYTF. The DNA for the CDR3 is TGCAGCGTGGGACAGGGGGATGGCTACACCTTC.

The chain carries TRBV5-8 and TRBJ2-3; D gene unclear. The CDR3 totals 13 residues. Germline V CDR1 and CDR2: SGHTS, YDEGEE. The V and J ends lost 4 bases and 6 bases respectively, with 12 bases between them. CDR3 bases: TGTGCCAGCAGCCCATACACCGGGGATACGCAGTATTTT. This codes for CASSPYTGDTQYF.

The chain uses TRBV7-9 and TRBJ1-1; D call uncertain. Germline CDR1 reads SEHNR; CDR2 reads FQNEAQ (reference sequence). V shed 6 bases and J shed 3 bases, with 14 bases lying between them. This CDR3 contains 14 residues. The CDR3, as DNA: TGTGCCAGCAGTCAGCGGGGTGGGGACACTGAAGCTTTCTTT. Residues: CASSQRGGDTEAFF.

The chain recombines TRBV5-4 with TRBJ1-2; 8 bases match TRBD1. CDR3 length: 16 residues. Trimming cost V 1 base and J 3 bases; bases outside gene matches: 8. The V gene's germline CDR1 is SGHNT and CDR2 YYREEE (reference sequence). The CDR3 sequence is CASSLRDRTSDYGYTF. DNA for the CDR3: TGTGCCAGCAGCTTGCGGGACAGGACGTCGGACTATGGCTACACCTTC.

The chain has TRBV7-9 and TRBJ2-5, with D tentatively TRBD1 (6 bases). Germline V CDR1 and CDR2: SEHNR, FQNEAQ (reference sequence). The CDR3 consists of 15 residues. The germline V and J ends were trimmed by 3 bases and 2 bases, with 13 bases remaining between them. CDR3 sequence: CASSFPGAIQETQYF. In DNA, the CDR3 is TGTGCCAGCAGCTTTCCAGGGGCTATTCAAGAGACCCAGTACTTC.

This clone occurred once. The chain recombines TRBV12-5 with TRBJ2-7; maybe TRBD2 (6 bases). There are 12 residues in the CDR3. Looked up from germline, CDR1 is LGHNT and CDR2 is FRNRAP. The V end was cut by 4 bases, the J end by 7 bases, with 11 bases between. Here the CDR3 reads CASGYWGREQYF. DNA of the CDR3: TGTGCTAGTGGTTATTGGGGGAGGGAGCAGTACTTC. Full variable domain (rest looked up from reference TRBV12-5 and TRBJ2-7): DARVTQTPRHKVTEMGQEVTMRCQPILGHNTVFWYRQTMMQGLELLAYFRNRAPLDDSGMPKDRFSAEMPDATLATLKIQPSEPRDSAVYFCASGYWGREQYFGPGTRLTVT.

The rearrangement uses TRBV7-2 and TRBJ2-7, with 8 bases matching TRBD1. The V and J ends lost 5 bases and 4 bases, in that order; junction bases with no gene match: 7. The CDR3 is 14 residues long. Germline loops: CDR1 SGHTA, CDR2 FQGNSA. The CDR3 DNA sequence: TGTGCCAGCAGCCCCGGGACAGGCGGTTACGAGCAGTACTTC. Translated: CASSPGTGGYEQYF.

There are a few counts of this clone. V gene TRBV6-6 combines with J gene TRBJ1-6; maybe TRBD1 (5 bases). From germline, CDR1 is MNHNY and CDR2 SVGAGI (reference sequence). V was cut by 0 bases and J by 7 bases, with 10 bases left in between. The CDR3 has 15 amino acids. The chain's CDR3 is CASSYSGRDNSPLHF. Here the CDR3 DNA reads TGTGCCAGCAGTTACTCGGGCAGGGACAATTCACCCCTCCACTTT.

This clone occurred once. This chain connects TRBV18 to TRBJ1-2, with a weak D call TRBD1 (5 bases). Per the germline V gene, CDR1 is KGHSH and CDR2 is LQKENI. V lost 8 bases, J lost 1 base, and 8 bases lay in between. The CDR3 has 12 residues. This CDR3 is CASRGDNYGYTF. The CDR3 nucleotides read TGTGCCAGCCGGGGGGATAACTATGGCTACACCTTC.

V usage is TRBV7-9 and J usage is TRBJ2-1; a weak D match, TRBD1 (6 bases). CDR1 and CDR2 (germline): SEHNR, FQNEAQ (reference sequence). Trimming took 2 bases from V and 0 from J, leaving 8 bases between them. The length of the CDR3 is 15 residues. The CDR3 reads CASSLTGSSYNEQFF. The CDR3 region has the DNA TGTGCCAGCAGCTTAACAGGGAGCTCCTACAATGAGCAGTTCTTC.

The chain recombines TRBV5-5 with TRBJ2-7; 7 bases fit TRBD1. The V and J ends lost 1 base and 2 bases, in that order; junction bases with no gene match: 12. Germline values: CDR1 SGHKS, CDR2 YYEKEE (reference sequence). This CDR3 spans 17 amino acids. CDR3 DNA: TGTGCCAGCAGCTTGAGGGGGCTGGATCTCACTCCCTACGAGCAGTACTTC. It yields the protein CASSLRGLDLTPYEQYF.

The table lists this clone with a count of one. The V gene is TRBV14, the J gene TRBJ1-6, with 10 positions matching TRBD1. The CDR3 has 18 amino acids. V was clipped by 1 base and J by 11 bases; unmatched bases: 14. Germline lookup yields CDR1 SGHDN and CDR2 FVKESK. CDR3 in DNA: TGTGCCAGCAGCCAAGTACTTCTCGGGACAGGGGTTAAGACACCCCTCCACTTT. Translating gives CASSQVLLGTGVKTPLHF.

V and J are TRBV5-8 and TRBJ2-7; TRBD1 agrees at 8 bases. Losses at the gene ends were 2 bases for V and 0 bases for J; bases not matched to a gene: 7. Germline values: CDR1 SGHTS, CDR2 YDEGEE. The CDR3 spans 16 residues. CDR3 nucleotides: TGTGCCAGCAGCTTTGCCCCCGGGACAGGCTCCTACGAGCAGTACTTC. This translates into CASSFAPGTGSYEQYF.

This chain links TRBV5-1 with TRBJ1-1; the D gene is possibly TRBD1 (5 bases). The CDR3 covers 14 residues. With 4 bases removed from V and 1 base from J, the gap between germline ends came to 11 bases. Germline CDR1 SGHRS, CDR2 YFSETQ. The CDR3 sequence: CASSHLTGNTEAFF. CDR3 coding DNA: TGCGCCAGCAGCCATCTTACAGGGAACACTGAAGCTTTCTTT.

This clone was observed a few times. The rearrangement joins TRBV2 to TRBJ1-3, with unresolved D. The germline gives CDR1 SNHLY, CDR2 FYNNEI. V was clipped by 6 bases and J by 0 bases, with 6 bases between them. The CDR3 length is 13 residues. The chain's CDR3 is CASRPDSGNTIYF. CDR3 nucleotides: TGTGCCAGCAGGCCGGACTCTGGAAACACCATATATTTT.

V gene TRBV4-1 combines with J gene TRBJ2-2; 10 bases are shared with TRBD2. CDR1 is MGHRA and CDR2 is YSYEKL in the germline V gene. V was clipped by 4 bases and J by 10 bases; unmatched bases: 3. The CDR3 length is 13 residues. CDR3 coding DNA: TGCGCCAGCAGCCCTACTAGCGGGGTGGAGCTGTTTTTT. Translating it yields CASSPTSGVELFF.

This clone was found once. This chain's CDR3 is CASSQGAGTTGELFF. The CDR3 region has the DNA TGCGCCAGCAGCCAAGGGGCAGGAACCACCGGGGAGCTGTTTTTT. The J gene is TRBJ2-2, the V gene TRBV4-1, with D uncertain. Germline V gene sequence: CDR1 MGHRA, CDR2 YSYEKL. This CDR3 has 15 amino acids. Trimming removed 1 base from V and 4 bases from J, with 10 bases in between.